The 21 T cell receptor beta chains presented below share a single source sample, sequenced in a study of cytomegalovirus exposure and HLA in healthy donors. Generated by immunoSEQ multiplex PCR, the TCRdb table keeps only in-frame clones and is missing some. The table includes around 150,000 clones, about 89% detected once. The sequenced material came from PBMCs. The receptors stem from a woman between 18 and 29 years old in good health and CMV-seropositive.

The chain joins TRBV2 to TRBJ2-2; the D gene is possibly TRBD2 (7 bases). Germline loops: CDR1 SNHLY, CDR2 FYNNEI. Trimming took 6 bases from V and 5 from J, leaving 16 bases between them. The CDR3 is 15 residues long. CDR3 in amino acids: CASRDERDMTGELFF. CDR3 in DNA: TGTGCCAGCAGGGACGAGCGGGACATGACCGGGGAGCTGTTTTTT.

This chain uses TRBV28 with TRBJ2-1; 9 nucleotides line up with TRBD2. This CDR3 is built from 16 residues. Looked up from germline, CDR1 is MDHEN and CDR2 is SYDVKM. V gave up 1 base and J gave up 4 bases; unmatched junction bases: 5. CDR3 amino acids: CASSLYLAGRYNEQFF. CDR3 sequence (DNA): TGTGCCAGCAGTTTATACCTAGCGGGACGGTACAATGAGCAGTTCTTC. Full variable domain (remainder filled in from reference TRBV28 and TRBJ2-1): DVKVTQSSRYLVKRTGEKVFLECVQDMDHENMFWYRQDPGLGLRLIYFSYDVKMKEKGDIPEGYSVSREKKERFSLILESASTNQTSMYLCASSLYLAGRYNEQFFGPGTRLTVL.

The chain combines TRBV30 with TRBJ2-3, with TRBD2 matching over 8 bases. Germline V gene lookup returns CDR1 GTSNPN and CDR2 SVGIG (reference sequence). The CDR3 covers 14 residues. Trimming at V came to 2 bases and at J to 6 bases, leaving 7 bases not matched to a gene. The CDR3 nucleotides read TGTGCCTGGAGTAACGGGGGGGGCATGGATACGCAGTATTTT. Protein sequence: CAWSNGGGMDTQYF.

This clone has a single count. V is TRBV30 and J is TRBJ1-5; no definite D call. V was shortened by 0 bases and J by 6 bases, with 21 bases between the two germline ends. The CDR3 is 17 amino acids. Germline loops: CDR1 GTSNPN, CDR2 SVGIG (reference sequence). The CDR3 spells CAWSVSGSYGLGQPQHF. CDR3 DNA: TGTGCCTGGAGTGTATCGGGGAGTTATGGGCTTGGTCAGCCCCAGCATTTT. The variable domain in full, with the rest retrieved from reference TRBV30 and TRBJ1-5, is SQTIHQWPATLVQPVGSPLSLECTVEGTSNPNLYWYRQAAGRGLQLLFYSVGIGQISSEVPQNLSASRPQDRQFILSSKKLLLSDSGFYLCAWSVSGSYGLGQPQHFGDGTRLSIL.

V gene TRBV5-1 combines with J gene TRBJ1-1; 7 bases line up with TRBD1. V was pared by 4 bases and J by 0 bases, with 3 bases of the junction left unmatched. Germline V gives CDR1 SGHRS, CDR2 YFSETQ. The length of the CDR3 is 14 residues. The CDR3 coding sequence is TGCGCCAGCAGCGCGACAGGGATGAACACTGAAGCTTTCTTT. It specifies CASSATGMNTEAFF.

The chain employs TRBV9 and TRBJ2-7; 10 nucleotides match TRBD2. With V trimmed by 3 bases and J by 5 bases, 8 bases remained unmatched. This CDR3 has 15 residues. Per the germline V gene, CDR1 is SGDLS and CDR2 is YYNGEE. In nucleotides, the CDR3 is TGTGCCAGCAGCGCAGGTAGCGGGAGGCTCGACGAGCAGTACTTC. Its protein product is CASSAGSGRLDEQYF.

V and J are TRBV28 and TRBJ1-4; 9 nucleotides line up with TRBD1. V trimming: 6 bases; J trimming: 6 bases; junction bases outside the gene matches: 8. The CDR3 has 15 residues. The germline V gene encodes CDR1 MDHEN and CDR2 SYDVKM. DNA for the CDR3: TGTGCCAGCAGCCGCGGGACAGGGAGGGATGAAAAACTGTTTTTT. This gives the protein CASSRGTGRDEKLFF.

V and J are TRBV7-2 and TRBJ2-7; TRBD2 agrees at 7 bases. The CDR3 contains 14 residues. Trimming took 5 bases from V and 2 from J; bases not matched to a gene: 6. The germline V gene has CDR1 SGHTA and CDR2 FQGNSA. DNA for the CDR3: TGTGCCAGCAGCCAAGGTGGGAGGGCCTACGAGCAGTACTTC. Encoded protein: CASSQGGRAYEQYF.

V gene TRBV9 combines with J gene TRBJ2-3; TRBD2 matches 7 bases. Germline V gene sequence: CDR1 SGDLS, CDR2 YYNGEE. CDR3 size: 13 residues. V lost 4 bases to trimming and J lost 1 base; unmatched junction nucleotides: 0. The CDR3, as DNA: TGTGCCAGCAGCCTAGCGGGCACAGATACGCAGTATTTT. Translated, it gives CASSLAGTDTQYF.

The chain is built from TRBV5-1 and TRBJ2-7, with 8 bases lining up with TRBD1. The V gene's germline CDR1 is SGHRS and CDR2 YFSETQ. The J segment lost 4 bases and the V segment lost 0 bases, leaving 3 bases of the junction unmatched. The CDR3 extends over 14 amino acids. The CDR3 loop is CASSLAGGFYEQYF. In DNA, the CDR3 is TGCGCCAGCAGCTTGGCAGGGGGCTTTTACGAGCAGTACTTC.

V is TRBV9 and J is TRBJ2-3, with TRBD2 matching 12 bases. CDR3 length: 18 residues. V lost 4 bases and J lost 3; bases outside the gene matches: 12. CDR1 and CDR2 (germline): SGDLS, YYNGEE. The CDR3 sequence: CASSPEGSLAGGTDTQYF. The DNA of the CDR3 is TGTGCCAGCAGCCCCGAAGGGTCACTAGCGGGGGGTACAGATACGCAGTATTTT.

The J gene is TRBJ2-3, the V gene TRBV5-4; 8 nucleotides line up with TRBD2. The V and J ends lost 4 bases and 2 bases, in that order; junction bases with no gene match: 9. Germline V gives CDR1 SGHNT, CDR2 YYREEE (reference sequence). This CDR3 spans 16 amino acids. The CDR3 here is CASSRPDSGNTDTQYF. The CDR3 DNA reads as TGTGCCAGCAGCCGCCCTGATAGCGGGAACACAGATACGCAGTATTTT.

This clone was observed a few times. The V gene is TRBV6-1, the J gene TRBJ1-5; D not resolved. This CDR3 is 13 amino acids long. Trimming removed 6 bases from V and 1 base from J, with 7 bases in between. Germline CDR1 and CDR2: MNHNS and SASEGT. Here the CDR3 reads CASSLESNQPQHF. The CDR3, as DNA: TGTGCCAGCAGCCTAGAGAGCAATCAGCCCCAGCATTTT.

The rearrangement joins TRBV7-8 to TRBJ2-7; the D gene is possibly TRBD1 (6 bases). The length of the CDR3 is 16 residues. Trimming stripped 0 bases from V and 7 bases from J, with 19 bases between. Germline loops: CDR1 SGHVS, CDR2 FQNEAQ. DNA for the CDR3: TGTGCCAGCAGCTTAGCAGGGGGTAGGAGCATTGGGGAGCAGTACTTC. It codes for CASSLAGGRSIGEQYF.

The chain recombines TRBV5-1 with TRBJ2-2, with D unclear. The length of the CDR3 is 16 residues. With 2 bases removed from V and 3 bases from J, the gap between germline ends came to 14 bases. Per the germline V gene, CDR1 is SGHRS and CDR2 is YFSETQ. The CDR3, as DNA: TGCGCCAGCAGCTTCGACACCTTAGGCGACACCGGGGAGCTGTTTTTT. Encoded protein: CASSFDTLGDTGELFF.

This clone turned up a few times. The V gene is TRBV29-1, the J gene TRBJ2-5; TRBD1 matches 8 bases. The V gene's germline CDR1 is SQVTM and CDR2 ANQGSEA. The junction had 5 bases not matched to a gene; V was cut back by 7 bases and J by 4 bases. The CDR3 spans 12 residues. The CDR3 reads CSAKGQAETQYF. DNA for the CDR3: TGCAGCGCCAAGGGACAGGCAGAGACCCAGTACTTC.

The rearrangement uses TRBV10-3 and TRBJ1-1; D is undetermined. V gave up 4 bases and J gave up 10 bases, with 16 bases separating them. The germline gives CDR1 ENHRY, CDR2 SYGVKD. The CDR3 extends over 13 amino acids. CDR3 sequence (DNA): TGTGCCATCAGTGCAGTTTCCTCAACGGGAGCTTTCTTT. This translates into CAISAVSSTGAFF.

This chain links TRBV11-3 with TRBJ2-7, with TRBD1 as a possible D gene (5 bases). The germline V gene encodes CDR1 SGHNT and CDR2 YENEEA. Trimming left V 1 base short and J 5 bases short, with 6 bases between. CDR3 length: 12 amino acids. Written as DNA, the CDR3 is TGTGCCAGCAGCTTAGTGGGGCACGAGCAGTACTTC. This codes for CASSLVGHEQYF.

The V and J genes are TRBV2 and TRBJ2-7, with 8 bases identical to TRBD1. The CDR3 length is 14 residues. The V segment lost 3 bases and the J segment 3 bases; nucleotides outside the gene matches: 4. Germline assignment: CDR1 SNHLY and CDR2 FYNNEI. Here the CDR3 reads CASSDFTGGYEQYF. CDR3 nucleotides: TGTGCCAGCAGTGATTTTACAGGGGGCTACGAGCAGTACTTC.

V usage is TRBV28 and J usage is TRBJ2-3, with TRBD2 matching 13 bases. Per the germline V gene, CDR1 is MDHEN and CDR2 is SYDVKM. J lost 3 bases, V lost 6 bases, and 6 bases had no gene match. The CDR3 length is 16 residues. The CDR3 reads CASSSRTSGRTDTQYF. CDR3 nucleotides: TGTGCCAGCAGCAGCCGGACTAGCGGGAGAACAGATACGCAGTATTTT.

The CDR3 coding sequence is TGCAGCGTCCGGACAGGGGACAGCTCTGGGGCCAACGTCCTGACTTTC. Translation: CSVRTGDSSGANVLTF. The gene calls are TRBV29-1 and TRBJ2-6; 9 bases are shared with TRBD1. Germline V lookup: CDR1 SQVTM, CDR2 ANQGSEA. This CDR3 contains 16 residues. V lost 6 bases and J lost 0; bases outside the gene matches: 6.